This T cell receptor (beta chain) comes out of a study of vaccination and CD4 T cells after COVID-19. The Oncomine TCR Beta short-read assay generated sequence data from the DNA of cultured CD4+ T cells. Using its own MiXCR run on the PCR reads, TCRdb lists one record per CDR3 protein. The profile shows 15,000 to 20,000 distinct CDR3 sequences, 61% of them singletons. Treatment: approximately nine-day PBMC culture with coronavirus spike peptide pools or control peptides (ViraFEST assay). The sample holds a few counts of this clonotype. Its antigen is not identified. The CDR3 sequence is 17 residues long. Between the trimmed V and J ends, which lost 0 bases and 2 bases, there was a span of 19 bases. Germline V lookup: CDR1 DFQATT, CDR2 SNEGSKA (reference sequence).

The TCR originated in a human donor who had recovered from COVID-19. V gene TRBV20-1 combines with J gene TRBJ1-2, with D possibly being TRBD1 (5 bases). Sequenced sample: CD4+ T cells from blood, cultured in vitro. The CDR3 is CSARDYNRISVNYGYTF. The CDR3 DNA sequence: TGCAGTGCTAGAGATTACAACAGGATATCTGTAAACTATGGCTACACCTTC.